These 23 T cell receptor beta chains were sequenced from one sample in a study of human T cells and chemical hapten exposure. TCRdb recomputed calls from the RACE reads with MiXCR, one row per CDR3 protein. The sample includes 150,000 to 200,000 distinct CDR3 sequences, roughly 14% of them seen just once. Stated time point: patch test 1, 2 weeks after DPC sensitization. Treatment in this sample: therapeutic diphenylcyclopropenone sensitization with weekly scalp DPC. Sequences were derived from whole blood, sampled in connection with sensitization to the hapten diphenylcyclopropenone (DPC). Receptor source: a woman aged 30 to 39 with alopecia areata. Some clones in this sample may be carry-over from other donors' samples.

With regard to this clonotype: A much larger clonotype is one base distant, so this may be a read error. The V and J genes are TRBV12-3 or TRBV12-4 and TRBJ2-2, with D perhaps TRBD1 or TRBD2 (5 bases each). The V and J ends lost 6 bases and 1 base respectively, with 9 bases between them. CDR3 length: 14 residues. The CDR3 spells CASSRGVNTGELFF. In DNA, the CDR3 is TGTGCCAGCAGCCGGGGCGTGAACACCGGGGAGCTGTTTTTT.

The V gene is TRBV6-2 or TRBV6-3, the J gene TRBJ1-3; D not certain. V dropped 8 bases and J dropped 1 base, with 15 bases sitting between them. The germline gives CDR1 MNHEY, CDR2 SVGEGT. The CDR3 loop spans 15 amino acids. The CDR3 DNA sequence: TGTGCCAGCCGGCTGGACGGAACTTCTGGAAACACCATATATTTT. Residues: CASRLDGTSGNTIYF.

The table lists this clonotype with many counts. V gene TRBV30 combines with J gene TRBJ2-2; D is undetermined. The CDR3 is 13 residues long. Deletions cut 0 bases from V and 6 bases from J, with 8 bases between. Germline CDR1 reads GTSNPN; CDR2 reads SVGIG (reference sequence). The CDR3 nucleotides read TGTGCCTGGAGTGTACAACGCTCCGGGGAGCTGTTTTTT. It is translated as CAWSVQRSGELFF.

This clonotype came up a few times. The chain employs TRBV18 and TRBJ1-2; D unclear. V shed 3 bases and J shed 5 bases, with 16 bases lying between them. Germline CDR1 is KGHSH and CDR2 is LQKENI. This CDR3 is 15 amino acids long. CDR3 nucleotide sequence: TGTGCCAGCTCACCGCGGGAGGGCCCGGGGTATGGCTACACCTTC. This codes for CASSPREGPGYGYTF.

This clonotype was counted between two and nine times. The chain recombines TRBV7-8 with TRBJ2-4, with D perhaps TRBD1 (5 bases). The CDR3 is 17 residues long. The V gene lost 2 bases and the J gene lost 0 bases, with 14 bases spanning the gap. The germline V gene has CDR1 SGHVS and CDR2 FQNEAQ. The CDR3, as DNA: TGTGCCAGCAGCTTACGGCGACAGAGCCTAGCCAAAAACATTCAGTACTTC. This gives the protein CASSLRRQSLAKNIQYF.

This clonotype was detected only a few times. The chain couples TRBV29-1 to TRBJ2-5; maybe TRBD1 (5 bases). The CDR3 is made up of 14 amino acids. The V and J ends lost 3 bases and 3 bases respectively, with 14 bases between them. Germline V gene lookup returns CDR1 SQVTM and CDR2 ANQGSEA. The CDR3 DNA reads as TGCAGCGTTGACTCCGGCAGGGCCGAAGAGACCCAGTACTTC. It specifies CSVDSGRAEETQYF.

This clonotype was counted a single time. The chain employs TRBV4-2 and TRBJ1-5; weak D call: TRBD1 (5 bases). Germline lookup yields CDR1 LGHNA and CDR2 YNFKEQ. The CDR3 is made up of 16 amino acids. Between the trimmed V and J ends, which lost 3 bases and 2 bases, there was a span of 14 bases. CDR3 DNA: TGTGCCAGCAGCCAGGGGGTCCGAGGGGGCAATCAGCCCCAGCATTTT. Translation gives CASSQGVRGGNQPQHF.

The chain carries TRBV6-6 and TRBJ1-1; D may be TRBD1 (6 bases). The CDR3 consists of 15 residues. The V gene lost 5 bases and the J gene lost 1 base, with 14 bases spanning the gap. Germline assignment: CDR1 MNHNY and CDR2 SVGAGI (reference sequence). CDR3 amino acids: CASSQQGTTNTEAFF. CDR3 in DNA: TGTGCCAGCAGTCAACAGGGTACCACGAACACTGAAGCTTTCTTT.

This clonotype was seen a handful of times. V and J are TRBV6-1 and TRBJ1-2, with 8 bases identical to TRBD1. The V and J ends lost 6 bases and 7 bases, in that order; junction bases with no gene match: 13. This CDR3 is 15 amino acids long. CDR1 is MNHNS, CDR2 SASEGT, per germline. The CDR3 bases are TGTGCCAGCAGCACCCTCTTCCAGGGGGCCACTGGCTACACCTTC. Protein: CASSTLFQGATGYTF.

This clonotype has more than one count but fewer than ten. The CDR3: CASSEWGQNTGELFF. CDR3 DNA: TGCGCCAGCAGTGAGTGGGGCCAGAACACCGGGGAGCTGTTTTTT. J is TRBJ2-2 and V is TRBV10-2; D is perhaps TRBD1 (5 bases). CDR3 length equals 15 residues. The V gene's germline CDR1 is WSHSY and CDR2 SAAADI. The V and J ends lost 1 base and 1 base respectively, with 7 bases between them.

The table lists this clonotype with a few counts. The chain is built from TRBV2 and TRBJ2-5; possibly TRBD1 for D (5 bases). CDR1 SNHLY and CDR2 FYNNEI come from the germline V gene. This CDR3 comprises 14 residues. Trimming took off 7 bases at V and 4 bases at J, with 16 bases between the two ends. CDR3 nucleotides: TGTGCCAGCATGAATCCAGGGCTGGGAGAGACCCAGTACTTC. Amino acids: CASMNPGLGETQYF.

With regard to this clonotype: One end of the junction is discordant with germline, which a read error may explain. This sequence joins TRBV15 and TRBJ1-1, with D maybe TRBD1 (6 bases). This CDR3 is built from 14 residues. The germline V gene has CDR1 LNHNV and CDR2 YYDKDF (reference sequence). CDR3 sequence reads: CVTSRGDGFAEAFF. The CDR3 coding sequence is TGTGTCACCAGCAGGGGAGACGGTTTCGCTGAAGCTTTCTTT.

This chain links TRBV9 with TRBJ2-5; 9 nucleotides match TRBD2. The trim removed 2 bases at V and 1 base at J, leaving 6 bases unmatched. The V gene's germline CDR1 is SGDLS and CDR2 YYNGEE. This CDR3 has 16 amino acids. CDR3 amino acids: CASSVDGLASQETQYF. CDR3 DNA: TGTGCCAGCAGCGTCGACGGACTAGCGAGCCAAGAGACCCAGTACTTC.

This clonotype was seen more than once but under ten times. This chain connects TRBV20-1 to TRBJ2-7; the D call may be TRBD1 or TRBD2 (5 bases each). This CDR3 is 13 amino acids long. The germline V gene has CDR1 DFQATT and CDR2 SNEGSKA (reference sequence). V was shortened by 3 bases and J by 6 bases, with 15 bases between the two germline ends. The CDR3 sequence: CSASPLAGGEQYF. In DNA, the CDR3 is TGCAGTGCTAGCCCTCTAGCTGGGGGCGAGCAGTACTTC.

The rearrangement joins TRBV11-1 to TRBJ2-2; D is unclear. The V and J ends lost 1 base and 5 bases respectively, with 14 bases between them. This CDR3 has 16 amino acids. Germline V gives CDR1 SGHAT, CDR2 FQDESV (reference sequence). CDR3 amino acids: CASSLVGTIGTGELFF. Here the CDR3 DNA reads TGTGCCAGCAGCTTAGTTGGTACTATCGGAACCGGGGAGCTGTTTTTT.

In this sample, this clonotype turned up a few times. The chain combines TRBV18 with TRBJ1-6, with D maybe TRBD1 (6 bases). Germline CDR1 is KGHSH and CDR2 is LQKENI. This CDR3 has 16 residues. V was clipped by 2 bases and J by 8 bases, with 16 bases between them. CDR3 protein: CASSPSLTGTDSPLHF. In nucleotides, the CDR3 is TGTGCCAGCTCACCATCCCTAACAGGGACGGATTCACCCCTCCACTTT.

This clonotype was detected many times. V and J are TRBV7-9 and TRBJ2-5; 10 nucleotides align to TRBD2. The CDR3 is 19 amino acids. The trim removed 1 base at V and 3 bases at J, leaving 14 bases unmatched. Germline loops: CDR1 SEHNR, CDR2 FQNEAQ (reference sequence). The CDR3 bases are TGTGCCAGCAGCTTAGTTTCTTTGGCTAGCGGGAGAAGTAAAGAGACCCAGTACTTC. The encoded protein is CASSLVSLASGRSKETQYF. Using reference TRBV7-9 and TRBJ2-5 for the parts outside the CDR3, the full variable domain is DTGVSQNPRHKITKRGQNVTFRCDPISEHNRLYWYRQTLGQGPEFLTYFQNEAQLEKSRLLSDRFSAERPKGSFSTLEIQRTEQGDSAMYLCASSLVSLASGRSKETQYFGPGTRLLVL.

This clonotype was recorded at least ten times. The rearrangement uses TRBV29-1 and TRBJ1-5; no clear D. The V gene lost 4 bases and the J gene lost 4 bases, with 11 bases spanning the gap. Germline assignment: CDR1 SQVTM and CDR2 ANQGSEA. CDR3 size: 13 residues. For the CDR3, the DNA is TGCAGCGTTGGTACGGGGAGGAATCAGCCCCAGCATTTT. Its translation: CSVGTGRNQPQHF.

This clonotype was recorded many times. The chain combines TRBV6-5 with TRBJ2-1, with TRBD2 identical over 12 bases. Trimming cost V 0 bases and J 8 bases; bases outside gene matches: 8. This CDR3 has 17 residues. Germline CDR1 MNHEY, CDR2 SVGAGI. The CDR3 region is CASSYSRSTSGSYEQFF. Written as DNA, the CDR3 is TGTGCCAGCAGTTACTCGAGATCGACTAGCGGGAGCTATGAGCAGTTCTTC.

Only a few counts were recorded for this clonotype. The rearrangement links TRBV28 to TRBJ2-5; possible D gene TRBD2, 6 bases. V dropped 5 bases and J dropped 1 base, with 14 bases sitting between them. The CDR3 runs 15 residues. CDR1 and CDR2 from the germline V gene are MDHEN and SYDVKM. The CDR3 DNA sequence: TGTGCCAGCAGTACGGGGGACCCTCTCCAAGAGACCCAGTACTTC. Residues: CASSTGDPLQETQYF.

This clonotype showed up just a few times. This chain links TRBV10-1 with TRBJ2-5, with 9 bases lining up with TRBD2. Germline CDR1 WNHNN, CDR2 SYGVQD (reference sequence). CDR3 length: 17 amino acids. V lost 2 bases to trimming and J lost 6 bases; unmatched junction nucleotides: 13. The DNA of the CDR3 is TGCGCCAGCAGTGAGCCCCCCGGCGGGAGGGCCGTAAAGACCCAGTACTTC. Residues: CASSEPPGGRAVKTQYF.

This clonotype came up a few times. J is TRBJ1-1 and V is TRBV7-9; TRBD1 might be the D (5 bases). Germline V gene lookup returns CDR1 SEHNR and CDR2 FQNEAQ (reference sequence). Trimming left V 4 bases short and J 4 bases short, with 16 bases between. The length of the CDR3 is 15 residues. The CDR3 loop is CASSWGGGVGTEAFF. CDR3 bases: TGTGCCAGCAGCTGGGGCGGAGGGGTGGGCACTGAAGCTTTCTTT.

A few counts support this clonotype. The chain has TRBV11-2 and TRBJ2-2; 7 nucleotides match TRBD1. CDR1 SGHAT and CDR2 FQNNGV come from the germline V gene. With 1 base clipped from V and 5 bases from J, the junction kept 4 bases outside the gene matches. This CDR3 comprises 15 residues. CDR3 sequence reads: CASSLGGGATGELFF. DNA of the CDR3: TGTGCCAGCAGCTTAGGAGGGGGCGCAACCGGGGAGCTGTTTTTT.